This T cell receptor beta chain appears in the sequencing data of a study of blood T cell repertoires in COVID-19 (dated by TCRdb to 2018 to 2020). Background for the entire study: Samples from collaborators originated in the United States, Italy and Spain and spanned both the acute and convalescent phases of COVID-19. The material from the prospective study consisted of cDNA or gDNA derived from T cells, B-cell-depleted T cells, or PBMCs. The samples were drawn from the first 160 participants of the ongoing ImmuneRACE study and from 1,254 subjects provided by 6 global collaborators. The repertoires were released in a freely available public database intended as a resource for research on the immune response to SARS-CoV-2. The sample metadata nearly always contained a de-identified subject ID, COVID-19 status, age in years and sex. Where available, HLA class I and class II types were taken from metadata supplied by the sample provider and were not determined by assay-based typing. Deeply sampled blood TCRbeta repertoires from subjects exposed to, actively infected with, or recovered from COVID-19 were included in the dataset.

The immunoSEQ Assay, a bias-controlled multiplex PCR, was used to amplify TCRbeta CDR3 regions from genomic DNA. Per the source publication's procedure: The number of nucleated cells in each sample was estimated from the amplification of reference gene primers within the assay. To quantify the absolute abundance of each unique TCRbeta CDR3 rearrangement, sequence reads were collapsed and filtered. For each sample, productive Simpson clonality was calculated as the square root of Simpson's diversity index across productive rearrangements. Entries here come from immuneACCESS through TCRdb and include only in-frame sequences with V and J called. Some clones fail to appear in such tables; in the studies checked, an unresolved V gene covers under half of the shortfall, and the cause of the remainder is unknown. V and J calls and clone size are copied from that table; D and trimming were computed from the DNA. Counted in this sample were 70,000 or so clones; about nine tenths of them appeared once. Clones ranked in the top ten supply approximately 5% of the sample.

The germline V gene (reference sequence) supplies CDR1 LGHDT and CDR2 YNNKEL. V sheds 3 bases and J sheds 5 bases, leaving 10 bases between their ends. Reading from cysteine to phenylalanine, the CDR3 counts 14 amino acids. Of the read, only the CDR3 DNA is kept; its 42 bases are in frame from base 1. Summary of the overall study and its limitations: The amount of clinical and demographic metadata varied by source and participant and was provided uncurated.

Collaborating institutions collected whole blood in K2EDTA tubes following their own protocols. Collaborator samples were shipped for TCRbeta analysis as frozen whole blood, isolated PBMCs, or DNA extracted from either sample type. About this clone itself: Its antigen is currently not known. Within one base of it there is no much larger clone, and no base qualities were kept. Other DNA sequences in this specimen translate into the identical CDR3.

Input material: peripheral blood. The chain is encoded by TRBV3-1 (or the pseudogene TRBV3-2) joined to TRBJ1-4, with TRBD1 tentatively as D gene (6 bases match). The sequence derives from a woman under 30 with acute or convalescent COVID-19. CDR3 reads: CASSQGATNEKLFF. The sequence in DNA is TGTGCCAGCAGCCAGGGGGCGACCAATGAAAAACTGTTTTTT.